This T cell receptor beta chain originates from a study of shared clonotypes between healthy human individuals. Details on this clone: Within the sample, other DNA sequences also encode this same CDR3.

There are 13 residues in the CDR3. Germline V gene lookup returns CDR1 LNHNV and CDR2 YYDKDF (reference sequence). The ends were cut back, 0 bases at V and 5 bases at J, with 8 bases in the middle. Sequencing was performed with immunoSEQ multiplex PCR; in TCRdb, only in-frame clones are kept and a portion is missing. The data contain more than 850,000 clones, 70% to 80% of them singletons. The receptor's source is a man between 18 and 35 years old in good health. Some clones in this sample may be carry-over from other donors' samples. The source material was memory CD4+ T cells from PBMCs. Subset in this sample: CD45RA-negative fraction. The chain combines TRBV15 with TRBJ2-7; D remains ambiguous. CDR3 in amino acids: CATSRDRQDEQYF. Here the CDR3 DNA reads TGTGCCACCAGCAGAGATAGGCAGGACGAGCAGTACTTC.